This T cell receptor (beta chain) originates from a study of T cells in Graves' hyperthyroidism and ophthalmopathy. Study-wide results and limits: Onset of ophthalmopathy came a median roughly 6.9 months after the model predicted it.

Authors of the study amplified TCR beta CDR3 regions from RNA transcripts. First-round RT-PCR targeting the TCR CDR3 was performed with the HTBI primer set. From the multiplex PCR reads, TCRdb called clonotypes with MiXCR, one entry per CDR3 protein. The sample contains approximately 560,000 distinct CDR3 sequences, approximately 44% of which appear only once. This CDR3 region has 15 residues. Trimming shortened V by 7 bases and J by 0 bases, and 10 bases separated the two germline ends. CDR1 is ENHRY and CDR2 is SYGVKD in the germline V gene. In this sample, this clonotype turned up many times. Its specificity is unknown.

The source material was peripheral blood or thyroid tissue (not recorded which). The chain links TRBV10-3 to TRBJ1-6; D possibly corresponds to TRBD1 (6 bases). The sequence was collected from a woman aged 18-35 years with Graves' hyperthyroidism. DNA for the CDR3: TGTGCCATCACCGCGGACAGCTCCTATAATTCACCCCTCCACTTT. Residues: CAITADSSYNSPLHF.